This entry lists 21 T cell receptor beta chains sequenced from one sample in a study of blood T cell repertoires in COVID-19. TCRdb's table, derived via immunoSEQ multiplex PCR, lists solely in-frame clones and lacks some. Among under 200,000 clones listed, more than 80% were seen once. The source material was peripheral blood. The receptors were sampled from a man between 45 and 60 years old with acute or convalescent COVID-19.

This chain joins TRBV2 and TRBJ1-1; 8 bases line up with TRBD1. Germline assignment: CDR1 SNHLY and CDR2 FYNNEI. With V trimmed by 6 bases and J by 0 bases, 6 bases remained unmatched. The length of the CDR3 is 15 residues. The CDR3: CASSPDRAVNTEAFF. CDR3 nucleotides: TGTGCCAGCAGCCCGGACAGGGCCGTGAACACTGAAGCTTTCTTT.

This clone has just a few counts. This chain uses TRBV5-1 with TRBJ2-4; 7 bases match TRBD1. CDR3 length: 16 amino acids. The germline gives CDR1 SGHRS, CDR2 YFSETQ. V dropped 0 bases and J dropped 7; count of bases not matched to a gene: 10. CDR3 residues: CASSLERGLGDNIQYF. CDR3 nucleotides: TGCGCCAGCAGCTTGGAGAGGGGGCTAGGGGATAACATTCAGTACTTC. Based on the CDR3 plus reference TRBV5-1 and TRBJ2-4, the full variable domain is KAGVTQTPRYLIKTRGQQVTLSCSPISGHRSVSWYQQTPGQGLQFLFEYFSETQRNKGNFPGRFSGRQFSNSRSEMNVSTLELGDSALYLCASSLERGLGDNIQYFGAGTRLSVL.

The J gene is TRBJ2-7, the V gene TRBV6-5; TRBD2 matches at 7 bases. The CDR3 runs 15 residues. The J segment lost 3 bases and the V segment lost 0 bases, leaving 5 bases of the junction unmatched. CDR1 is MNHEY and CDR2 is SVGAGI in the germline V gene. Here the CDR3 DNA reads TGTGCCAGCAGTTACTCTTCGCTAGCGGTCTACGAGCAGTACTTC. As protein: CASSYSSLAVYEQYF.

The J gene is TRBJ1-2, the V gene TRBV4-3; no firm D call. This CDR3 has 14 amino acids. Germline CDR1 is LGHNA and CDR2 is YSLEER. The V end was cut by 0 bases, the J end by 7 bases, with 12 bases between. DNA for the CDR3: TGCGCCAGCAGCCAAGAAGGAGGATTTGGTGGCTACACCTTC. This translates into CASSQEGGFGGYTF.

The rearrangement links TRBV10-3 to TRBJ2-7, with 7 bases matching TRBD1. V was clipped by 6 bases and J by 4 bases; unmatched bases: 3. CDR3 length: 12 amino acids. Germline CDR1 and CDR2: ENHRY and SYGVKD. The CDR3 nucleotides are TGTGCCATCAGCAGACAGGGATACGAGCAGTACTTC. This encodes CAISRQGYEQYF.

The CDR3 DNA reads TGTGCCAGCAGCTTCGCTAGCGGGAGGCAAGAGACCCAGTACTTC. Protein product: CASSFASGRQETQYF. V usage is TRBV7-2 and J usage is TRBJ2-5; TRBD2 matches 11 bases. J gave up 2 bases and V 3 bases, and 2 bases lay outside the gene matches. The CDR3 covers 15 residues. Germline V gene lookup returns CDR1 SGHTA and CDR2 FQGNSA.

In nucleotides, the CDR3 is TGTGCCACCAGTGATTTGTTTGAGGACAGGGGGTATCAGCCCCAGCATTTT. It translates to CATSDLFEDRGYQPQHF. This chain links TRBV24-1 with TRBJ1-5; 10 positions match TRBD1. Trimming at V came to 0 bases and at J to 5 bases, leaving 6 bases not matched to a gene. The CDR3 loop spans 17 amino acids. Germline CDR1 is KGHDR and CDR2 is SFDVKD.

The chain combines TRBV10-3 with TRBJ1-3, with 7 nucleotides matching TRBD1. V shed 3 bases and J 0 bases; nucleotides not matched to a gene: 2. CDR1 is ENHRY and CDR2 is SYGVKD in the germline V gene. The CDR3 runs to 15 residues. CDR3 in amino acids: CAISDQGGSGNTIYF. The CDR3 DNA follows: TGTGCCATCAGTGACCAGGGGGGCTCTGGAAACACCATATATTTT.

The V gene is TRBV5-1, the J gene TRBJ2-7; D not resolved. This CDR3 region has 13 residues. Deletions cut 3 bases from V and 6 bases from J, with 13 bases between. Germline CDR1 SGHRS, CDR2 YFSETQ. As DNA, the CDR3 is TGCGCCAGCAGCTCGAGTCTCTCCGGCGAGCAGTACTTC. As protein: CASSSSLSGEQYF. Full variable domain (outside the CDR3, taken from reference TRBV5-1 and TRBJ2-7): KAGVTQTPRYLIKTRGQQVTLSCSPISGHRSVSWYQQTPGQGLQFLFEYFSETQRNKGNFPGRFSGRQFSNSRSEMNVSTLELGDSALYLCASSSSLSGEQYFGPGTRLTVT.

The V gene is TRBV6-5, the J gene TRBJ1-4; D might be TRBD1 (5 bases). Germline V gene lookup returns CDR1 MNHEY and CDR2 SVGAGI. The CDR3 loop spans 14 amino acids. V was trimmed by 1 base and J by 7 bases, leaving 10 bases between them. Here the CDR3 reads CASSYLQGVEKLFF. CDR3 in DNA: TGTGCCAGCAGTTACTTGCAGGGCGTTGAAAAACTGTTTTTT.

This rearrangement joins TRBV10-3 to TRBJ2-3; possible D gene TRBD2, 6 bases. V lost 2 bases and J lost 3, with 18 bases in between. The V gene's germline CDR1 is ENHRY and CDR2 SYGVKD. The CDR3 loop spans 17 amino acids. The CDR3: CAISEHQSEGGTDTQYF. CDR3 bases: TGTGCCATCAGTGAGCACCAGTCGGAGGGAGGAACAGATACGCAGTATTTT.

A word on this clone: A read error may account for a junction end that differs from germline. The CDR3 region has the DNA TGTGCCAGCAGCCTAAGTCCGGACATTAGGGTCTATAGCTACACCTTC. Amino acid sequence: CASSLSPDIRVYSYTF. The V and J genes are TRBV9 and TRBJ1-2, with D possibly being TRBD1 (5 bases). The CDR3 loop spans 16 amino acids. Germline-derived CDR1 and CDR2 are SGDLS and YYNGEE. The full variable domain, rest sourced from reference TRBV9 and TRBJ1-2, is DSGVTQTPKHLITATGQRVTLRCSPRSGDLSVYWYQQSLDQGLQFLIQYYNGEERAKGNILERFSAQQFPDLHSELNLSSLELGDSALYFCASSLSPDIRVYSYTFGSGTRLTVV.

This chain links TRBV19 with TRBJ1-6, with TRBD1 as a possible D gene (6 bases). CDR1 is LNHDA and CDR2 is SQIVND in the germline V gene (reference sequence). Trimming shortened V by 5 bases and J by 5 bases, and 19 bases separated the two germline ends. The CDR3 covers 17 residues. The CDR3 is CASSPRSTGRDNSPLHF. The CDR3 region has the DNA TGTGCCAGTAGTCCTCGTAGCACAGGGAGAGATAATTCACCCCTCCACTTT.

The chain carries TRBV19 and TRBJ2-1; 11 bases are a match to TRBD2. The CDR3 extends over 20 amino acids. CDR1 LNHDA and CDR2 SQIVND come from the germline V gene (reference sequence). The J segment lost 9 bases and the V segment lost 6 bases, leaving 25 bases of the junction unmatched. CDR3 in amino acids: CASSELPGTATSGEQAEQFF. As DNA, the CDR3 is TGTGCCAGTAGCGAACTCCCTGGGACGGCGACTAGCGGGGAACAGGCTGAGCAGTTCTTC. Complete variable domain (other parts from reference TRBV19 and TRBJ2-1): DGGITQSPKYLFRKEGQNVTLSCEQNLNHDAMYWYRQDPGQGLRLIYYSQIVNDFQKGDIAEGYSVSREKKESFPLTVTSAQKNPTAFYLCASSELPGTATSGEQAEQFFGPGTRLTVL.

The J gene is TRBJ2-5, the V gene TRBV19; D gene ambiguous. Germline loops: CDR1 LNHDA, CDR2 SQIVND (reference sequence). Trimming removed 2 bases at V and 5 bases at J, with 12 bases between. CDR3 length: 14 residues. In DNA form, the CDR3 reads TGTGCCAGTAGTATAAACTTGGGCGCGGAGACCCAGTACTTC. Translation gives CASSINLGAETQYF.

The V gene is TRBV12-3 or TRBV12-4, the J gene TRBJ1-1; no reliable D call. CDR3 size: 13 residues. Between the trimmed V and J ends, which lost 3 bases and 8 bases, there was a span of 13 bases. In nucleotides, the CDR3 is TGTGCCAGCAGTTTTAGGAGACCCCTAGAAGCTTTCTTT. Translated, it gives CASSFRRPLEAFF.

The chain combines TRBV6-1 with TRBJ2-5, with D possibly TRBD2 on 5 matching bases. The CDR3 covers 15 residues. V was clipped by 0 bases and J by 2 bases, with 10 bases between them. Germline assignment: CDR1 MNHNS and CDR2 SASEGT. This CDR3 reads CASSEAPGEQETQYF. The CDR3 DNA sequence: TGTGCCAGCAGTGAAGCCCCCGGGGAACAAGAGACCCAGTACTTC.

This clone was recorded at least ten times. The chain carries TRBV5-1 and TRBJ2-5, with TRBD1 matching over 9 bases. Per the germline V gene, CDR1 is SGHRS and CDR2 is YFSETQ. The CDR3 is made up of 18 amino acids. V trimming: 4 bases; J trimming: 2 bases; junction bases outside the gene matches: 15. In nucleotides, the CDR3 is TGCGCCAGCAGCATAACCGGGACAGGGATTGGGGAACAAGAGACCCAGTACTTC. Translating gives CASSITGTGIGEQETQYF.

V is TRBV18 and J is TRBJ2-7; 8 bases are a match to TRBD1. The CDR3 sequence is 15 residues long. Germline loops: CDR1 KGHSH, CDR2 LQKENI. The junction had 4 bases not matched to a gene; V was cut back by 1 base and J by 2 bases. The chain's CDR3 is CASSPRQGAAYEQYF. For the CDR3, the DNA is TGTGCCAGCTCACCACGTCAGGGGGCTGCCTACGAGCAGTACTTC.

The chain couples TRBV20-1 to TRBJ2-4; D is undetermined. This CDR3 has 12 residues. V was shortened by 3 bases and J by 4 bases, with 7 bases between the two germline ends. Germline lookup yields CDR1 DFQATT and CDR2 SNEGSKA (reference sequence). DNA of the CDR3: TGCAGTGCTAGTGCCAGGAAAAACATTCAGTACTTC. It specifies CSASARKNIQYF.

V usage is TRBV12-3 or TRBV12-4 and J usage is TRBJ2-7, with D possibly matching TRBD1 (6 bases). Trimming pared 4 bases from V and 7 bases from J, leaving 14 bases between. The CDR3 consists of 13 residues. The CDR3 protein is CASSWNRVGEQYV. The CDR3 DNA reads TGTGCCAGCAGTTGGAACAGGGTGGGTGAGCAGTACGTC.